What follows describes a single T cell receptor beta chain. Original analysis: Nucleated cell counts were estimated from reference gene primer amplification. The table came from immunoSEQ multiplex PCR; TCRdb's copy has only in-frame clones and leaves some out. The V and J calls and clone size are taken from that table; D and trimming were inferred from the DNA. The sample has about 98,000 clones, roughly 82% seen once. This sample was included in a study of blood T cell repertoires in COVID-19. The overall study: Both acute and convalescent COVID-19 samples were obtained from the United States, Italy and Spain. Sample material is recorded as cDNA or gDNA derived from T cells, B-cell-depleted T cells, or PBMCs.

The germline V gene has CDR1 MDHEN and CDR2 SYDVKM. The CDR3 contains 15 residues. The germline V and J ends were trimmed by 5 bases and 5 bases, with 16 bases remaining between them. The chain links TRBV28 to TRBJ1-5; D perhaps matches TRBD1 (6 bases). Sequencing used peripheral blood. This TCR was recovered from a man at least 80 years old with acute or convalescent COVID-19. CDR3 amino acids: CASSRLGQKDQPQHF. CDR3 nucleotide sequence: TGTGCCAGCAGTCGCCTCGGACAGAAAGATCAGCCCCAGCATTTT.